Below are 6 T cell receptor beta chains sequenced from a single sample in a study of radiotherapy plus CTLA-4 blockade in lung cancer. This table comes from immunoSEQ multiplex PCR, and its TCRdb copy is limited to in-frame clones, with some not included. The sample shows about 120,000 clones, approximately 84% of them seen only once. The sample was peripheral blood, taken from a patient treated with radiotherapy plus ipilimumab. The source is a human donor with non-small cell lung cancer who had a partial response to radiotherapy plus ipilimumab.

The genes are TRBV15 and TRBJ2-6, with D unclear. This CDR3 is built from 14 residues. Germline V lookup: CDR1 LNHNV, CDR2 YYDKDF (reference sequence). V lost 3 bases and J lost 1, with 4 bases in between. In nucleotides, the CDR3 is TGTGCCACCAGCAGTTCGTCTGGGGCCAACGTCCTGACTTTC. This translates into CATSSSSGANVLTF.

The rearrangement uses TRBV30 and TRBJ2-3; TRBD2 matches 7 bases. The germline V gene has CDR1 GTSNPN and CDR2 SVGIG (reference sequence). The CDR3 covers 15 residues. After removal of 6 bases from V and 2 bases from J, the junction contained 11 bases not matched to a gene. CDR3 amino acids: CACRPSGPYTDTQYF. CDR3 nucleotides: TGTGCCTGCCGCCCTAGCGGACCTTACACAGATACGCAGTATTTT.

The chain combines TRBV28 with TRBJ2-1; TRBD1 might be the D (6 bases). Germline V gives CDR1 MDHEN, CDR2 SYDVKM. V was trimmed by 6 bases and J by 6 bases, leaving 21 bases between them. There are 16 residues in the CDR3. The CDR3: CASRVGGTGLGNEQFF. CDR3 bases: TGTGCCAGCAGAGTAGGAGGCACAGGGCTAGGCAATGAGCAGTTCTTC.

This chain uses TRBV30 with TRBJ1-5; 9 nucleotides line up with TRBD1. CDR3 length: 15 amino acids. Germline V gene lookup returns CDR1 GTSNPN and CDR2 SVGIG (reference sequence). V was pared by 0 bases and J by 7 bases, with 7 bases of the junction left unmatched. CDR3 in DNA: TGTGCCTGGAGTGTAACGGGACAGGGTCGACAGCCCCAGCATTTT. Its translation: CAWSVTGQGRQPQHF.

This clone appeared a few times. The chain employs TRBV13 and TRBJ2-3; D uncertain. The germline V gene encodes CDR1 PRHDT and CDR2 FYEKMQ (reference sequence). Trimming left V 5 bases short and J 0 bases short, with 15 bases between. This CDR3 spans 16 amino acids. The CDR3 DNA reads TGTGCCAGCAGCATAAGACGTAAGACTAGCACAGATACGCAGTATTTT. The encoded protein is CASSIRRKTSTDTQYF.

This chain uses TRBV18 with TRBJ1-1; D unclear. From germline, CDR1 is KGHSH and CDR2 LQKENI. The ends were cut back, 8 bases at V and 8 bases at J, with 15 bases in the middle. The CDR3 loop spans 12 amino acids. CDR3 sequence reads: CASAPSGFEAFF. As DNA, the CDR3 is TGTGCCAGCGCCCCCTCCGGTTTCGAAGCTTTCTTT. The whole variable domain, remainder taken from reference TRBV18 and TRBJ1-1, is NAGVMQNPRHLVRRRGQEARLRCSPMKGHSHVYWYRQLPEEGLKFMVYLQKENIIDESGMPKERFSAEFPKEGPSILRIQQVVRGDSAAYFCASAPSGFEAFFGQGTRLTVV.